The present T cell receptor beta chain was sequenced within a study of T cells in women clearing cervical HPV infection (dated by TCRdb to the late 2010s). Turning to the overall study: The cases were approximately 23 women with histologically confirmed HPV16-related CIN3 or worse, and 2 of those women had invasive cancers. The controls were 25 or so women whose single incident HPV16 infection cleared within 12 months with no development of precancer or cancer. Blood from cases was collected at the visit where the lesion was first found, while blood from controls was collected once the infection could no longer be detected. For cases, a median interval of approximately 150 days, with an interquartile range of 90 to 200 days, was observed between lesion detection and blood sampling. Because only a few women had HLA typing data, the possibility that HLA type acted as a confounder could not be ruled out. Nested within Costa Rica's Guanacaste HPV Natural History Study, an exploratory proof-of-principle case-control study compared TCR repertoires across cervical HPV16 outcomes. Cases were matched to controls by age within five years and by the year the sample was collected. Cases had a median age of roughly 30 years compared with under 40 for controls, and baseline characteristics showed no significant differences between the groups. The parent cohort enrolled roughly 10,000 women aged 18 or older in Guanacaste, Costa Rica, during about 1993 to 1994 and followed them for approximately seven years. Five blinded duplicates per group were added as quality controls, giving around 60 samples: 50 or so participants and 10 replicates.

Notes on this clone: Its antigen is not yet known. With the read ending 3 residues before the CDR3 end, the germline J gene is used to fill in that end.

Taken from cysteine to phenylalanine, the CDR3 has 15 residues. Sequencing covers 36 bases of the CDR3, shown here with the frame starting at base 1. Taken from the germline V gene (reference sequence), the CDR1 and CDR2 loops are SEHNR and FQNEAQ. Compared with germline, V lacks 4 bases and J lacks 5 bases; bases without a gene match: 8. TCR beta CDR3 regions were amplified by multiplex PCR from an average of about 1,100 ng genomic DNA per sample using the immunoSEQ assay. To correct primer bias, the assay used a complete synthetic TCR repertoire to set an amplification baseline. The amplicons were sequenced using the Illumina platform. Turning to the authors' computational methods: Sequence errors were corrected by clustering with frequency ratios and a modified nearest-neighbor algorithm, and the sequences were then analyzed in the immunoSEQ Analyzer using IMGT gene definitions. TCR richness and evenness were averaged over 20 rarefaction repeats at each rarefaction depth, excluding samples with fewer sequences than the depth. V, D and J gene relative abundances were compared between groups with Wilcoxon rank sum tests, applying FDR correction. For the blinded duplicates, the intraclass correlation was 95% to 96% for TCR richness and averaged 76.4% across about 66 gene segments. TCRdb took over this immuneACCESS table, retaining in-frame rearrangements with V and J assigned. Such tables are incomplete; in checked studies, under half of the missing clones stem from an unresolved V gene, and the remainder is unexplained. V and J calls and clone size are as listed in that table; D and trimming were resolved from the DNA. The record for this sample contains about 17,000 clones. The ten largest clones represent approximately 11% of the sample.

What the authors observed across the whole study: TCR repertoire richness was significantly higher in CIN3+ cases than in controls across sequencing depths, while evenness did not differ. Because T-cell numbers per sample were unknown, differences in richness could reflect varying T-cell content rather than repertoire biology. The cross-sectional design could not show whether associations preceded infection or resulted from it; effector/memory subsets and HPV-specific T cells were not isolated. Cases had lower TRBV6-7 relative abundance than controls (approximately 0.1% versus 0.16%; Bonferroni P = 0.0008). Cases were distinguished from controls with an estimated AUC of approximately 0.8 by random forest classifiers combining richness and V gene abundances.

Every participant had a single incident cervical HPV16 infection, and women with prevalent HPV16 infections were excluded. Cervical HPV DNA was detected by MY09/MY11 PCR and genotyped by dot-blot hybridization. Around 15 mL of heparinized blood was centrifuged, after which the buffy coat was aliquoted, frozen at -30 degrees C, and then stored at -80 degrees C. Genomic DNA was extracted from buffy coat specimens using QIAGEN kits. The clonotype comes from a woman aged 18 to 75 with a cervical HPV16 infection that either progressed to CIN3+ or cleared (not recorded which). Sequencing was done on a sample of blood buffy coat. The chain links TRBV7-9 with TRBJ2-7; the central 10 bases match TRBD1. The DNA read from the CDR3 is TGTGCCAGCAGCTCGGTCGGGACAGGGGCCCACGAG. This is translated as CASSSVGTGAHE. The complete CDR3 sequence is CASSSVGTGAHEQYF.